The T cell receptor (beta chain) described here comes from a study of cytomegalovirus exposure and HLA in healthy donors. This CDR3 region has 17 residues. Primers: 60 Vbeta forward and 13 Jbeta reverse. The assay was immunoSEQ multiplex PCR, and TCRdb's table has in-frame clones only and misses some. The sample includes more than 150,000 clones, around 80% of them seen just once. This chain connects TRBV21-1 to TRBJ2-7; the D call in the table, TRBD2, was not verified against the DNA. TRBV21-1 is assigned pseudogene status. The TCR sequence derives from a girl aged 2 to 9 in good health and CMV-seropositive. The material sequenced was PBMCs. For the CDR3, the DNA is TGTGCCAGCAGGGGACTAGCGGGAGGGCCTTTAACCTACGAGCAGTACTTC. The encoded protein is CASRGLAGGPLTYEQYF.